This TCR beta chain was documented in a study of regulatory dendritic cells for organ transplantation. The study, taken as a whole, reports: Regulatory dendritic cells appeared to expand memory CD8+ clones less than mature ones.

Repertoires were generated with immunoSEQ multiplex PCR, while TCRdb's copy carries only in-frame clones and drops some. The sample contains 35,000 to 40,000 clones, just over 90% of which appear only once. Note on this clone: Antigen specificity is unknown.

FACS sorted CD4+ or CD8+ T cells into CD45RA+ naive and CD45RO+ memory. This CDR3 is 15 amino acids long. CDR1 is SEHNR and CDR2 is FQNEAQ in the germline V gene (reference sequence). V was pared by 5 bases and J by 4 bases, with 15 bases between. The sequenced material came from naive CD8+ T cells from blood. Subset indicated: CD45RA+ naive T cells. The sequence was collected from a human donor in good health. The J gene is TRBJ2-1, the V gene TRBV7-9; a weak D match, TRBD1 (5 bases). The DNA of the CDR3 is TGTGCCAGCAGCCCCGCGGTGGGGCAGTACAATGAGCAGTTCTTC. Translated: CASSPAVGQYNEQFF.